This T cell receptor beta chain was identified during a study of CD8+ T cells in alopecia areata. Study observations and caveats: With just one nonresponder, it is still uncertain whether baseline CD8+ expansion relates to response.

Treatment defined: oral pan-JAK inhibitor, 5-10 mg twice daily. This clone was seen only a few times. As yet, its antigen is unknown. Trimming pared 3 bases from V and 10 bases from J, leaving 10 bases between. CDR1 and CDR2 (germline): SEHNR, FQNEAQ (reference sequence). The CDR3 has 12 residues. Investigators isolated RNA and reverse transcribed it into cDNA to act as the sequencing template. Here immunoSEQ multiplex PCR was the method, and the copy in TCRdb shows in-frame clones only, minus some. Here the sample spans about 74,000 clones, over 25% being singletons. The TCR comes from a human donor with alopecia areata. The J gene is TRBJ2-1, the V gene TRBV7-9, with D possibly TRBD1 on 6 matching bases. The specimen comprised CD8+ T cells sorted from blood, sampled at week 4, from a patient treated with tofacitinib. CDR3 nucleotide sequence: TGTGCCAGCAGCTTCAGGGGATACGAGCAGTTCTTC. This codes for CASSFRGYEQFF. Looking up the rest from reference TRBV7-9 and TRBJ2-1 gives the full variable domain: DTGVSQNPRHKITKRGQNVTFRCDPISEHNRLYWYRQTLGQGPEFLTYFQNEAQLEKSRLLSDRFSAERPKGSFSTLEIQRTEQGDSAMYLCASSFRGYEQFFGPGTRLTVL.